The 15 T cell receptor beta chains below come from one sample, sequenced in a study of technical replicates of blood from a handful of donors (TCRdb year 2017). Libraries were constructed by the immunoSEQ multiplex PCR assay. TCRdb re-hosts the immuneACCESS table, in-frame sequences only. Its copies lack some clones; in the studies checked, an unresolved V gene accounts for under half of them, and the cause for the rest is not known. This sample is represented by under 85,000 clones; almost 98% of them were singletons. The ten largest clones take up 0.15% to 0.2% of the sample. Material for sequencing was T cells isolated from PBMCs. The receptors derive from a human donor in good health.

The V call is TRBV12-5, the J call TRBJ2-7; no firm D call. CDR1 LGHNT and CDR2 FRNRAP come from the germline V gene. V lost 1 base and J 5 bases, leaving 15 bases between the germline ends. The CDR3 is 15 residues long. CDR3 sequence reads: CASGLALIPIHEQYF. As DNA, the CDR3 is TGTGCTAGTGGTTTGGCCCTAATCCCAATCCACGAGCAGTACTTC.

This chain connects TRBV5-1 to TRBJ2-3, with 12 bases that match TRBD2. This CDR3 is 15 amino acids long. The germline gives CDR1 SGHRS, CDR2 YFSETQ. V lost 0 bases to trimming and J lost 4 bases; unmatched junction nucleotides: 0. In DNA, the CDR3 is TGCGCCAGCAGCTTGGGACTAGCGGGAGCAGATACGCAGTATTTT. Amino acids: CASSLGLAGADTQYF. The full variable domain, completed using reference TRBV5-1 and TRBJ2-3, is KAGVTQTPRYLIKTRGQQVTLSCSPISGHRSVSWYQQTPGQGLQFLFEYFSETQRNKGNFPGRFSGRQFSNSRSEMNVSTLELGDSALYLCASSLGLAGADTQYFGPGTRLTVL.

This clone appeared once. The chain has TRBV6-1 and TRBJ1-4; tentatively, D is TRBD1 (6 bases). The V end lost 5 bases, the J end lost 0 bases, and 10 bases lay between the germline ends. Germline V lookup: CDR1 MNHNS, CDR2 SASEGT. The CDR3 loop spans 15 amino acids. Written as DNA, the CDR3 is TGTGCCAGCAGTCCGGGACATCCAACTAATGAAAAACTGTTTTTT. Amino acid sequence: CASSPGHPTNEKLFF.

The chain recombines TRBV21-1 with TRBJ1-5; the table's D call of TRBD1 was not tested on the DNA. TRBV21-1 is reported as a pseudogene. CDR3 length: 17 amino acids. CDR3 in DNA: TGTGCCAGCAGCCCCGTACCGGGACAGGGTATCAATCAGCCCCAGCATTTT. Protein product: CASSPVPGQGINQPQHF.

This sequence joins TRBV5-1 and TRBJ2-1; possibly TRBD2 for D (5 bases). CDR3 size: 15 residues. V lost 5 bases and J lost 0, with 12 bases in between. CDR1 and CDR2 from the germline V gene are SGHRS and YFSETQ. The CDR3 loop reads CASRTTGVSYNEQFF. The CDR3 region has the DNA TGCGCCAGCAGGACGACCGGGGTCTCCTACAATGAGCAGTTCTTC.

The rearrangement uses TRBV27 and TRBJ1-1; perhaps TRBD1 as D (5 bases). V was trimmed by 6 bases and J by 1 base, leaving 6 bases between them. The CDR3 sequence is 12 residues long. CDR1 is MNHEY and CDR2 is SMNVEV in the germline V gene (reference sequence). The CDR3 DNA is TGTGCCAGCAGGCAGGGGAACACTGAAGCTTTCTTT. Encoded protein: CASRQGNTEAFF.

CDR3 residues: CASSEVGGGHEQYF. CDR3 coding DNA: TGTGCCAGCAGTGAGGTGGGAGGGGGGCACGAGCAGTACTTC. The rearrangement joins TRBV25-1 to TRBJ2-7; tentative D call: TRBD2 (7 bases). The CDR3 length is 14 residues. The germline V gene encodes CDR1 MGHDK and CDR2 SYGVNS. The ends were cut back, 3 bases at V and 5 bases at J, with 14 bases in the middle.

The chain links TRBV6-5 to TRBJ2-1; 8 nucleotides align to TRBD2. The V gene's germline CDR1 is MNHEY and CDR2 SVGAGI. Trimming took 4 bases from V and 2 from J; bases not matched to a gene: 7. The CDR3 covers 16 residues. In DNA, the CDR3 is TGTGCCAGCAGTTGGGTCAGCGGGGGCGCCTACAATGAGCAGTTCTTC. The encoded protein is CASSWVSGGAYNEQFF.

This chain links TRBV27 with TRBJ1-5; no firm D call. Trimming cost V 0 bases and J 6 bases, with 9 bases left between them. CDR1 is MNHEY and CDR2 is SMNVEV in the germline V gene (reference sequence). The CDR3 extends over 14 amino acids. The CDR3 spells CASSLSLWAQPQHF. CDR3 DNA: TGTGCCAGCAGTTTATCCCTATGGGCTCAGCCCCAGCATTTT.

The chain combines TRBV6-5 with TRBJ1-3; 8 bases align to TRBD1. The trim removed 5 bases at V and 12 bases at J, leaving 3 bases unmatched. Looked up from germline, CDR1 is MNHEY and CDR2 is SVGAGI. This CDR3 region has 11 residues. The CDR3 reads CASSHGQGIYF. The CDR3 DNA follows: TGTGCCAGCAGTCATGGACAGGGCATATATTTT.

This clone came up once. J is TRBJ2-7 and V is TRBV7-8, with TRBD2 matching over 8 bases. V shed 2 bases and J 0 bases; nucleotides not matched to a gene: 3. The CDR3 length is 15 residues. Looked up from germline, CDR1 is SGHVS and CDR2 is FQNEAQ. In DNA form, the CDR3 reads TGTGCCAGCAGCTTAAGCGGGGGTTTCTCCTACGAGCAGTACTTC. It is translated as CASSLSGGFSYEQYF. The complete variable domain, with remaining parts taken from reference TRBV7-8 and TRBJ2-7, reads GAGVSQSPRYKVAKRGQDVALRCDPISGHVSLFWYQQALGQGPEFLTYFQNEAQLDKSGLPSDRFFAERPEGSVSTLKIQRTQQEDSAVYLCASSLSGGFSYEQYFGPGTRLTVT.

The chain combines TRBV15 with TRBJ1-2; 7 bases agree with TRBD1. CDR1 and CDR2 (germline): LNHNV, YYDKDF (reference sequence). CDR3 length equals 15 residues. Germline trimming cut 1 base from V and 6 bases from J; bases unmatched to any gene: 8. This CDR3 is CATSRVSQGLDGYTF. The CDR3 DNA reads as TGTGCCACCAGCAGAGTATCACAGGGGCTGGATGGCTACACCTTC. Full variable domain (outside the CDR3, taken from reference TRBV15 and TRBJ1-2): DAMVIQNPRYQVTQFGKPVTLSCSQTLNHNVMYWYQQKSSQAPKLLFHYYDKDFNNEADTPDNFQSRRPNTSFCFLDIRSPGLGDTAMYLCATSRVSQGLDGYTFGSGTRLTVV.

This clone was seen only once. The CDR3 spells CASNRELSSYEQYF. The CDR3 DNA follows: TGTGCCAGTAACCGGGAACTGAGCTCCTACGAGCAGTACTTC. The chain recombines TRBV19 with TRBJ2-7; D is perhaps TRBD2 (5 bases). Trimming removed 7 bases from V and 0 bases from J, with 13 bases in between. This CDR3 contains 14 residues. Germline CDR1 reads LNHDA; CDR2 reads SQIVND (reference sequence). The full variable domain, with the rest looked up from reference TRBV19 and TRBJ2-7, is DGGITQSPKYLFRKEGQNVTLSCEQNLNHDAMYWYRQDPGQGLRLIYYSQIVNDFQKGDIAEGYSVSREKKESFPLTVTSAQKNPTAFYLCASNRELSSYEQYFGPGTRLTVT.

This sequence joins TRBV7-2 and TRBJ1-1; D not certain. The CDR3 is 13 residues long. The V end was cut by 5 bases, the J end by 1 base, with 8 bases between. Germline loops: CDR1 SGHTA, CDR2 FQGNSA. CDR3 sequence: CASSLGENTEAFF. CDR3 coding DNA: TGTGCCAGCAGCCTCGGTGAGAACACTGAAGCTTTCTTT.

The chain employs TRBV18 and TRBJ1-5; no clear D. Germline CDR1 KGHSH, CDR2 LQKENI. The CDR3 contains 14 residues. V lost 2 bases and J lost 1, with 6 bases in between. The CDR3 is CASSPGESNQPQHF. CDR3 sequence (DNA): TGTGCCAGCTCACCAGGGGAGAGCAATCAGCCCCAGCATTTT. The entire variable domain, with the rest obtained from reference TRBV18 and TRBJ1-5, is as follows: NAGVMQNPRHLVRRRGQEARLRCSPMKGHSHVYWYRQLPEEGLKFMVYLQKENIIDESGMPKERFSAEFPKEGPSILRIQQVVRGDSAAYFCASSPGESNQPQHFGDGTRLSIL.